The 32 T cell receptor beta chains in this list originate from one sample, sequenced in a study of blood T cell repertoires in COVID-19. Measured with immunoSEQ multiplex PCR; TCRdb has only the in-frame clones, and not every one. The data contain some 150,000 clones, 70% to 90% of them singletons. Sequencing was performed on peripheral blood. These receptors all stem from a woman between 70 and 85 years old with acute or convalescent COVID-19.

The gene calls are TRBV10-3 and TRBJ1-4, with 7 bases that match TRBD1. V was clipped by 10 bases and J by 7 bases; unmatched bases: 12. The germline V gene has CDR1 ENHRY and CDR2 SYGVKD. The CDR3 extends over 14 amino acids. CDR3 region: CATTTGPGAEKLFF. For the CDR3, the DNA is TGTGCCACGACGACAGGGCCGGGTGCTGAAAAACTGTTTTTT.

The CDR3 loop reads CASATRKESKPQHF. CDR3 bases: TGTGCCAGCGCCACTAGGAAAGAATCAAAGCCCCAGCATTTT. V usage is TRBV6-1 and J usage is TRBJ1-5; no clear D gene. The CDR3 is made up of 14 amino acids. CDR1 is MNHNS, CDR2 SASEGT, per germline. Trimming removed 8 bases at V and 8 bases at J, with 19 bases between.

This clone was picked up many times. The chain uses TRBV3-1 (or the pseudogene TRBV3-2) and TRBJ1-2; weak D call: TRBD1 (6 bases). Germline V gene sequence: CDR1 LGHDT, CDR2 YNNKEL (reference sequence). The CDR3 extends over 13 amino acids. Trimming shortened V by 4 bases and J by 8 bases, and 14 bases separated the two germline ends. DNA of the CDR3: TGTGCCAGCAGCCTGGGACAAGGCCGGGGCTACACCTTC. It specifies CASSLGQGRGYTF.

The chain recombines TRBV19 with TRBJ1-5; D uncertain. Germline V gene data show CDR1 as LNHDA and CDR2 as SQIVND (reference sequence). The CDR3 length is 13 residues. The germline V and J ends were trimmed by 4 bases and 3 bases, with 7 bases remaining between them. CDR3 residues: CASSTSFNQPQHF. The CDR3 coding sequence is TGTGCCAGTAGTACGAGCTTCAATCAGCCCCAGCATTTT.

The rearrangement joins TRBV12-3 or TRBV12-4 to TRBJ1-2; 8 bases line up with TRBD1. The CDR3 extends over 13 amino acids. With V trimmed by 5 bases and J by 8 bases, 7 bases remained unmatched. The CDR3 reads CASSLEDRAGYTF. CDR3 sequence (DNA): TGTGCCAGCAGTCTTGAGGACAGGGCAGGCTACACCTTC.

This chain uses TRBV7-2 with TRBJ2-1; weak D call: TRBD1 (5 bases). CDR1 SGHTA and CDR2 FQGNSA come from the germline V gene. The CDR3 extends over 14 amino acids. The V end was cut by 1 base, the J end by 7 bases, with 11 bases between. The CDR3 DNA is TGTGCCAGCAGCTTAGGACAGAAGGGGAATGAGCAGTTCTTC. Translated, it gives CASSLGQKGNEQFF.

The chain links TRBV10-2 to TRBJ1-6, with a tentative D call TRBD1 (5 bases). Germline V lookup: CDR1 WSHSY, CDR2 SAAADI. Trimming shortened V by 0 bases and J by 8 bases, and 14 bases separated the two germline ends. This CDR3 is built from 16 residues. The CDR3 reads CASSESPAGFYSPLHF. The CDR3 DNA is TGCGCCAGCAGTGAGTCTCCCGCAGGGTTCTATTCACCCCTCCACTTT.

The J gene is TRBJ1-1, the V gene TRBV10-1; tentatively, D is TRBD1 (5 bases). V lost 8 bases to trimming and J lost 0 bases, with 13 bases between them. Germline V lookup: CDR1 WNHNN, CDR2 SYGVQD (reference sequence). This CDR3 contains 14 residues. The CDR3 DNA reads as TGCGCCAGCGGGCAGGGCGGTGTGAACACTGAAGCTTTCTTT. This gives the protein CASGQGGVNTEAFF.

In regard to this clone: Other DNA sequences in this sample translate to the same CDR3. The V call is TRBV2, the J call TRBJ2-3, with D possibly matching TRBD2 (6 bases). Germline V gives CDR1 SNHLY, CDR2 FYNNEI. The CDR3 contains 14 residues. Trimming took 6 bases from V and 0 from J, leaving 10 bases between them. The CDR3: CASSVGGSTDTQYF. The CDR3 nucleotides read TGTGCCAGCAGCGTGGGGGGAAGCACAGATACGCAGTATTTT.

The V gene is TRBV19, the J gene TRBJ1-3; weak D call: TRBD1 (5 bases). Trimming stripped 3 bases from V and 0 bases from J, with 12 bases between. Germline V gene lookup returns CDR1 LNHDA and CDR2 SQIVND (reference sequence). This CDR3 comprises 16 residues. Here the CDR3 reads CASSITRQLSGNTIYF. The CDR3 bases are TGTGCCAGTAGTATTACCCGACAGCTCTCTGGAAACACCATATATTTT. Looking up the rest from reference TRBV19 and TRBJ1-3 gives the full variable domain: DGGITQSPKYLFRKEGQNVTLSCEQNLNHDAMYWYRQDPGQGLRLIYYSQIVNDFQKGDIAEGYSVSREKKESFPLTVTSAQKNPTAFYLCASSITRQLSGNTIYFGEGSWLTVV.

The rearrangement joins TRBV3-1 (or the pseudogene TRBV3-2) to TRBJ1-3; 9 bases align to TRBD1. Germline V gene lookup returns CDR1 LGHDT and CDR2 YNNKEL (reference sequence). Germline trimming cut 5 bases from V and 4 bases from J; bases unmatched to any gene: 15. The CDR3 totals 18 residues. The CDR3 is CASSSFPGQGTKGNTIYF. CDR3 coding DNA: TGTGCCAGCAGCTCGTTCCCTGGACAGGGGACTAAAGGAAACACCATATATTTT.

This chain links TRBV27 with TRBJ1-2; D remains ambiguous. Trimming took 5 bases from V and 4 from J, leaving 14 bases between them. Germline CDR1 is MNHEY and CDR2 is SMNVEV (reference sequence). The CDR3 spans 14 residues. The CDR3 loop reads CASSPRGKGYGYTF. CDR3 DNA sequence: TGTGCCAGCAGTCCCCGAGGGAAAGGCTATGGCTACACCTTC.

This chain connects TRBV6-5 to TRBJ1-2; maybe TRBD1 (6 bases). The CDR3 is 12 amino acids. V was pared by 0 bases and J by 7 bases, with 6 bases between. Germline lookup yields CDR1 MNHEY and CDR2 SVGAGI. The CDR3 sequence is CASSYSGGGYTF. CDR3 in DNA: TGTGCCAGCAGTTACTCAGGGGGTGGCTACACCTTC.

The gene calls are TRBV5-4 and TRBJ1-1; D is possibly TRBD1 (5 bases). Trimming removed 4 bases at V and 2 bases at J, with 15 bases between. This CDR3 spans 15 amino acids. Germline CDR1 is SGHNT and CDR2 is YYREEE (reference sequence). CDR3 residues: CASSVTDRPNTEAFF. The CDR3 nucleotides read TGTGCCAGCAGCGTAACTGACAGACCAAACACTGAAGCTTTCTTT.

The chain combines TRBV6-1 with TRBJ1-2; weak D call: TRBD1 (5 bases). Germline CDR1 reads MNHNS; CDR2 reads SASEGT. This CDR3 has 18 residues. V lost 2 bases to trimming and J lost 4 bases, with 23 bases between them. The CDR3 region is CASSEKGVGFIPLYGYTF. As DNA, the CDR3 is TGTGCCAGCAGTGAAAAAGGGGTAGGTTTTATCCCTCTCTATGGCTACACCTTC.

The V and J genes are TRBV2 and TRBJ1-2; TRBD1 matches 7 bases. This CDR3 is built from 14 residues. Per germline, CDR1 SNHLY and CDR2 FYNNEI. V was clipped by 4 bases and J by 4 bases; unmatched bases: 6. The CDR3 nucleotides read TGTGCCAGCAGTGGAGGGGGCTATGGCTATGGCTACACCTTC. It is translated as CASSGGGYGYGYTF.

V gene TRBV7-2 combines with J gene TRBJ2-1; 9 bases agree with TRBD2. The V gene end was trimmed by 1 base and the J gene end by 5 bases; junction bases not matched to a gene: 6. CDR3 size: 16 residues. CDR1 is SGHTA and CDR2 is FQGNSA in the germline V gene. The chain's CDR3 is CASSLGPSGANNEQFF. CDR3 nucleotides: TGTGCCAGCAGCTTAGGTCCTAGCGGGGCTAACAATGAGCAGTTCTTC. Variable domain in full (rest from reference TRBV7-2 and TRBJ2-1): GAGVSQSPSNKVTEKGKDVELRCDPISGHTALYWYRQSLGQGLEFLIYFQGNSAPDKSGLPSDRFSAERTGGSVSTLTIQRTQQEDSAVYLCASSLGPSGANNEQFFGPGTRLTVL.

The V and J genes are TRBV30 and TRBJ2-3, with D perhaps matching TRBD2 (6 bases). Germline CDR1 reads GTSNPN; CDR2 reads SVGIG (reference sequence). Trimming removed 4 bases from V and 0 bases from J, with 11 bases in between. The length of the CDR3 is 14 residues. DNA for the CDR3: TGTGCCTGGACAGTGGCGGGGAGCACAGATACGCAGTATTTT. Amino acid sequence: CAWTVAGSTDTQYF.

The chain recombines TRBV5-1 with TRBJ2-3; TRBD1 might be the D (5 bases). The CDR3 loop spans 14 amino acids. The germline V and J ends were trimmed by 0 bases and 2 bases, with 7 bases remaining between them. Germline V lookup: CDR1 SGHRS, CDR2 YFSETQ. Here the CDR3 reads CASSLEGITDTQYF. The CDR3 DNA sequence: TGCGCCAGCAGCTTGGAGGGGATCACAGATACGCAGTATTTT.

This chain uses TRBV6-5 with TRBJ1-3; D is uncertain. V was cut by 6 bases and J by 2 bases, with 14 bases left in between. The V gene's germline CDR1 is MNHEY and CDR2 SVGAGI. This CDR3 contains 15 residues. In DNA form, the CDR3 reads TGTGCCAGCAGCGGACCGGGGAGCGCTGGAAACACCATATATTTT. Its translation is CASSGPGSAGNTIYF.

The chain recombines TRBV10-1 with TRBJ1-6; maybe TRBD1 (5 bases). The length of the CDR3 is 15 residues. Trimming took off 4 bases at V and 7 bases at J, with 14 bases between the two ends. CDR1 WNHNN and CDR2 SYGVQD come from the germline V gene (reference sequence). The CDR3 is CASSVDTVGNSPLHF. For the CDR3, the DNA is TGCGCCAGCAGTGTGGACACGGTTGGAAATTCACCCCTCCACTTT.

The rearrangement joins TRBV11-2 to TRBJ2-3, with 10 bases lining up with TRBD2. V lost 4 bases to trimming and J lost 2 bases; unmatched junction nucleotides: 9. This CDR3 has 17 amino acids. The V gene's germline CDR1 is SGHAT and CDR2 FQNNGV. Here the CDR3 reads CASSSLLLAGYTDTQYF. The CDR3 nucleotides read TGTGCCAGCAGCTCCCTCCTACTAGCGGGGTACACAGATACGCAGTATTTT.

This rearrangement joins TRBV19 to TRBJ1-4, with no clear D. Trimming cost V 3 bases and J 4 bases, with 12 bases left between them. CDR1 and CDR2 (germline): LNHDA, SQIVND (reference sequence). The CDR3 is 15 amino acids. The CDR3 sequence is CASSIPYRGNEKLFF. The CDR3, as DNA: TGTGCCAGTAGTATCCCGTACCGGGGTAATGAAAAACTGTTTTTT.

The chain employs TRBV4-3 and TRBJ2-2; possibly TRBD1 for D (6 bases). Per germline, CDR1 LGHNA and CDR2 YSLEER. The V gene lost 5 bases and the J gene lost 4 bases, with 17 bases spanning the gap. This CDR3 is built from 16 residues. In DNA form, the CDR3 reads TGCGCCAGCAGCGGGGGCGGACACTCGTCCACCGGGGAGCTGTTTTTT. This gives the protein CASSGGGHSSTGELFF.

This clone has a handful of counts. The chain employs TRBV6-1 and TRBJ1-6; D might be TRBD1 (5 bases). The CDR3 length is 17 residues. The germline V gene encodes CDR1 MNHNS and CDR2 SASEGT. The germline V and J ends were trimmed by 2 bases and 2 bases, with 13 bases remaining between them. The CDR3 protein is CASSERAGSPYNSPLHF. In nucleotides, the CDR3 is TGTGCCAGCAGTGAACGAGCAGGGTCACCCTATAATTCACCCCTCCACTTT.

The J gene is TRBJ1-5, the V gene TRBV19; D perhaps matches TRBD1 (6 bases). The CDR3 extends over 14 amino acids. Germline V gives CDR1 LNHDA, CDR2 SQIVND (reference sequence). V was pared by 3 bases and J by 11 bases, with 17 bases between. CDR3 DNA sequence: TGTGCCAGTAGTATCCAGGGGTCCTCCGATGCCCAGCATTTT. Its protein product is CASSIQGSSDAQHF.

The DNA for the CDR3 is TGTGCCAGCAGTTATGGGGGGGGTAGCAGTGAGACCCAGTACTTC. Translation: CASSYGGGSSETQYF. The rearrangement links TRBV6-2 or TRBV6-3 to TRBJ2-5; 7 positions agree with TRBD2. After removal of 3 bases from V and 5 bases from J, the junction contained 9 bases not matched to a gene. The germline V gene encodes CDR1 MNHEY and CDR2 SVGEGT. CDR3 length equals 15 residues.

CDR3 sequence (DNA): TGTGCCAGCAGTTACGCGGGGGGATCTAATGAGCAGTTCTTC. Encoded protein: CASSYAGGSNEQFF. The chain has TRBV6-2 or TRBV6-3 and TRBJ2-1; 8 bases match TRBD2. Unmatched junction bases numbered 4, after V lost 2 bases and J lost 7 bases. The CDR3 is 14 residues long. Germline CDR1 and CDR2: MNHEY and SVGEGT.

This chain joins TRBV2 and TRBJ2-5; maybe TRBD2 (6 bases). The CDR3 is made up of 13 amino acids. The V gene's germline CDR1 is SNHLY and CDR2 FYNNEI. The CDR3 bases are TGTGCTACTCGGGGGTCGGCCTCCTCGGCCCAGTACTTC. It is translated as CATRGSASSAQYF.

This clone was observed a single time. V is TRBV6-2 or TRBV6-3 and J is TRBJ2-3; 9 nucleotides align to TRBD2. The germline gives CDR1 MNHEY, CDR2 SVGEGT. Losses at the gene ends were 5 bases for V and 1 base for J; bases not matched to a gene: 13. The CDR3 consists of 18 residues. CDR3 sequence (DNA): TGTGCCAGCAGTCTATTGAGGGGAAAGCGGGGGGGCACAGATACGCAGTATTTT. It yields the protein CASSLLRGKRGGTDTQYF.

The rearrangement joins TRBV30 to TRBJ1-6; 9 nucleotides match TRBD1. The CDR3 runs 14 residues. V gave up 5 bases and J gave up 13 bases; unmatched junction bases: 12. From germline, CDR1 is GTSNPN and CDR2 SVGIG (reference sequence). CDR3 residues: CAWAFRDRVAPLHF. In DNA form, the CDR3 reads TGTGCCTGGGCCTTCAGGGACAGGGTAGCCCCCCTCCACTTT. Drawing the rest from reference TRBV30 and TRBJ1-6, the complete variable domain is SQTIHQWPATLVQPVGSPLSLECTVEGTSNPNLYWYRQAAGRGLQLLFYSVGIGQISSEVPQNLSASRPQDRQFILSSKKLLLSDSGFYLCAWAFRDRVAPLHFGNGTRLTVT.

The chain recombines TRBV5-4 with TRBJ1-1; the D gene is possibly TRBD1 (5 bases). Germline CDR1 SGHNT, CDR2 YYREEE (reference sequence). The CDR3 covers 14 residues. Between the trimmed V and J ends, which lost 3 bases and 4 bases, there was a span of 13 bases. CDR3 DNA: TGTGCCAGCAGCTCCCGGCAGGGTCGCACTGAAGCTTTCTTT. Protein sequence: CASSSRQGRTEAFF.